The rows below give T cell receptor beta chains drawn from one sample of a study of shared clonotypes between healthy human individuals. Sequenced by immunoSEQ multiplex PCR; TCRdb stores in-frame clones only, minus some. The sample has 2 million to 2.5 million clones; roughly 96% are singletons. Sequencing was carried out using naive CD4+ T cells sorted from blood. The source is a man between 18 and 35 years old in good health. CDR3s include the opening cysteine and the closing phenylalanine or tryptophan. D genes are given only for firm matches. Rows give clone size only sometimes, using once, few, many, or a class for an expanded clone.

v_gene	d_gene	j_gene	abundance	CDR3aa	CDR3nt
TRBV7-9	NA	TRBJ2-3	NA	CASSTSTSWVRDTQYF	TGTGCCAGCAGCACTTCGACCTCCTGGGTACGAGATACGCAGTATTTT
TRBV10-3	TRBD2	TRBJ2-5	NA	CAISRLSGVGETQYF	TGTGCCATCAGCCGGCTTAGCGGGGTAGGAGAGACCCAGTACTTC
TRBV6-1	TRBD2	TRBJ2-1	NA	CASSFLAGGPDEQFF	TGTGCCAGCAGCTTCCTAGCGGGGGGGCCTGATGAGCAGTTCTTC
TRBV4-1	NA	TRBJ1-4	NA	CASSPLMGGRQATNEKLFF	TGCGCCAGCAGTCCCTTAATGGGGGGGCGACAGGCAACTAATGAAAAACTGTTTTTT
TRBV5-4	TRBD2	TRBJ2-1	NA	CASSSLAGVYNEQFF	TGTGCCAGCAGCTCGCTAGCGGGGGTCTACAATGAGCAGTTCTTC
TRBV10-2	NA	TRBJ1-1	NA	CASSTGILNTEAFF	TGCGCCAGCAGCACAGGGATCCTGAACACTGAAGCTTTCTTT
TRBV11-2	NA	TRBJ1-3	NA	CASSLVGGNTIYF	TGTGCCAGCAGCTTAGTTGGTGGAAACACCATATATTTT
TRBV29-1	NA	TRBJ1-1	NA	CSVEPRLADTEAFF	TGCAGCGTTGAACCCCGTTTAGCAGATACTGAAGCTTTCTTT
TRBV28	NA	TRBJ2-2	NA	CASRTGSDTGELFF	TGTGCCAGCAGGACCGGGTCAGATACCGGGGAGCTGTTTTTT
TRBV5-6	TRBD1	TRBJ1-5	NA	CASSEQGVLSNQPQHF	TGTGCCAGCAGCGAACAGGGGGTCCTTAGCAATCAGCCCCAGCATTTT
TRBV12-5	TRBD1	TRBJ1-4	NA	CASGRDRGVEKLFF	TGTGCTAGTGGCAGGGACAGGGGGGTTGAAAAACTGTTTTTT
TRBV2	TRBD1	TRBJ1-2	NA	CASSLGTGGIYGYTF	TGTGCCAGCAGCCTAGGGACAGGAGGGATCTATGGCTACACCTTC
TRBV9	NA	TRBJ1-4	NA	CASSVGNNEKLFF	TGTGCCAGCAGCGTAGGGAATAATGAAAAACTGTTTTTT
TRBV28	NA	TRBJ1-4	NA	CASTQRDFNEKLFF	TGTGCCAGCACCCAAAGGGACTTTAATGAAAAACTGTTTTTT
TRBV4-3	TRBD1	TRBJ2-2	NA	CASSQIGQGGGELFF	TGCGCCAGCAGCCAAATCGGACAGGGAGGCGGGGAGCTGTTTTTT
TRBV2	TRBD1	TRBJ1-2	NA	CASTQARQGRDTF	TGTGCCAGCACCCAGGCGAGACAGGGGAGGGACACCTTC
TRBV5-4	NA	TRBJ2-5	NA	CASSFGQNQETQYF	TGTGCCAGCAGCTTCGGGCAGAACCAAGAGACCCAGTACTTC
TRBV6-6	TRBD2	TRBJ2-3	few	CATFKAGGTLDTQYF	TGTGCCACCTTTAAAGCGGGAGGGACGTTAGATACGCAGTATTTT
TRBV28	NA	TRBJ1-2	NA	CASSSPGDNYGYTF	TGTGCCAGCAGTTCCCCCGGGGACAACTATGGCTACACCTTC
TRBV27	NA	TRBJ1-3	NA	CASPVYIPGNTIYF	TGTGCCAGCCCGGTGTACATCCCTGGAAACACCATATATTTT
TRBV7-9	NA	TRBJ1-5	once	CASSHPGTPIFF	TGTGCCAGCAGCCACCCCGGGACTCCGATTTTTTTT
TRBV18	NA	TRBJ2-7	NA	CASSPGTGPGYEQYF	TGTGCCAGCTCACCAGGGACGGGACCGGGGTACGAGCAGTACTTC
TRBV2	NA	TRBJ1-1	NA	CASSELGQIAEAFF	TGTGCCAGCAGTGAACTCGGGCAAATCGCTGAAGCTTTCTTT
TRBV30	NA	TRBJ2-7	few	CAWSAADPLPEQYF	TGTGCCTGGAGTGCAGCCGACCCTCTGCCCGAGCAGTACTTC